One and the same sample provided the 16 T cell receptor beta chains below, sequenced in a study of beta chain features in type 1 diabetes (dated by TCRdb to the late 2010s). These receptors are not linked to any known antigen. What the work shows at the level of the full study, not this receptor alone: Type 1 diabetes patients showed a moderate but significant shortening of TCRB CDR3 length in all four CD4+ subsets.

Library construction relied on the immunoSEQ multiplex PCR assay. The entire amount of isolated RNA was reverse transcribed using the High Capacity cDNA Reverse Transcription Kit, so the sequenced TCRB transcripts were expressed ones. In TCRdb, the immuneACCESS table is reduced to in-frame sequences with V and J assigned. These tables do not hold every clone; where another copy was compared, an unresolved V gene accounts for under half, and the others remain unexplained. Within this sample are 640,000 or so clones, with 11% to 15% of them counted one time only. Approximately 0.039% of the sample goes to the ten largest clones. Sequencing was done on a sample of naive CD4+ T cells from blood. According to the study, the label for this sample's cell subset or site signals: true naive CD4+ T cells. These TCRs come from a man younger than 35 with type 1 diabetes.

The rearrangement uses TRBV9 and TRBJ2-6; D gene unclear. The CDR3 covers 14 residues. V lost 1 base, J lost 1 base, and 3 bases lay in between. Germline CDR1 is SGDLS and CDR2 is YYNGEE. CDR3 in DNA: TGTGCCAGCAGCGTACGGTCTGGGGCCAACGTCCTGACTTTC. Translated: CASSVRSGANVLTF.

This clone was seen a handful of times. The rearrangement uses TRBV19 and TRBJ1-1; 10 positions match TRBD1. J gave up 0 bases and V 4 bases, and 5 bases lay outside the gene matches. Germline V gives CDR1 LNHDA, CDR2 SQIVND (reference sequence). The CDR3 runs 16 residues. CDR3 amino acids: CASSTDRGILNTEAFF. CDR3 nucleotides: TGTGCCAGTAGTACGGACAGGGGGATCCTGAACACTGAAGCTTTCTTT.

This clone was seen a handful of times. The rearrangement links TRBV7-9 to TRBJ2-7, with D maybe TRBD1 (6 bases). V shed 3 bases and J shed 7 bases, with 13 bases lying between them. The CDR3 is 13 residues long. The germline gives CDR1 SEHNR, CDR2 FQNEAQ (reference sequence). The CDR3 reads CASSFTAGAEQYF. The CDR3 region has the DNA TGTGCCAGCAGCTTCACAGCAGGGGCAGAGCAGTACTTC.

A few counts support this clone. The rearrangement joins TRBV9 to TRBJ2-3; 8 bases fit TRBD1. The CDR3 sequence is 15 residues long. CDR1 SGDLS and CDR2 YYNGEE come from the germline V gene. J was trimmed by 6 bases and V by 0 bases; bases with no gene match: 6. The CDR3 nucleotides read TGTGCCAGCAGCGTAGGGCAGGGGGCTGGGGATACGCAGTATTTT. Protein sequence: CASSVGQGAGDTQYF.

The V gene is TRBV7-6, the J gene TRBJ2-5; D possibly corresponds to TRBD2 (6 bases). Germline V gene data show CDR1 as SGHVS and CDR2 as FNYEAQ. The CDR3 covers 14 residues. V dropped 5 bases and J dropped 2 bases, with 12 bases sitting between them. The CDR3 is CASSVRDSQETQYF. CDR3 coding DNA: TGTGCCAGCAGCGTACGGGACTCTCAAGAGACCCAGTACTTC.

The V and J genes are TRBV5-1 and TRBJ2-7; 11 bases map to TRBD1. This CDR3 is 15 amino acids long. The germline CDR1 and CDR2 sequences are SGHRS and YFSETQ. V was clipped by 4 bases and J by 7 bases; unmatched bases: 10. The CDR3 sequence: CASSRTGQGAREQYF. The CDR3 DNA follows: TGCGCCAGCAGCCGTACCGGACAGGGGGCGCGGGAGCAGTACTTC.

The sample holds a few counts of this clone. The CDR3 here is CASSALGPNTEAFF. The CDR3 DNA reads TGTGCCAGCAGTGCCCTTGGCCCGAACACTGAAGCTTTCTTT. The gene calls are TRBV25-1 and TRBJ1-1; D is unresolved. The V end lost 4 bases, the J end lost 1 base, and 10 bases lay between the germline ends. Germline CDR1 reads MGHDK; CDR2 reads SYGVNS. The CDR3 is made up of 14 amino acids. The whole variable domain, remainder taken from reference TRBV25-1 and TRBJ1-1, is EADIYQTPRYLVIGTGKKITLECSQTMGHDKMYWYQQDPGMELHLIHYSYGVNSTEKGDLSSESTVSRIRTEHFPLTLESARPSHTSQYLCASSALGPNTEAFFGQGTRLTVV.

This clone was counted a few times. This sample also contains other DNA sequences that code for the same CDR3. The rearrangement uses TRBV30 and TRBJ2-7, with D hard to call. In germline, CDR1 is GTSNPN, CDR2 SVGIG (reference sequence). V was trimmed by 0 bases and J by 7 bases, leaving 7 bases between them. This CDR3 has 11 amino acids. CDR3 DNA sequence: TGTGCCTGGAGTGTACGTGTTGAGCAGTACTTC. Translation: CAWSVRVEQYF.

The rearrangement links TRBV6-6 to TRBJ2-5; D remains ambiguous. Deletions cut 0 bases from V and 5 bases from J, with 10 bases between. From germline, CDR1 is MNHNY and CDR2 SVGAGI (reference sequence). This CDR3 region has 14 residues. Here the CDR3 reads CASSYSVSTETQYF. The CDR3 DNA follows: TGTGCCAGCAGTTACTCAGTCTCTACGGAGACCCAGTACTTC.

The table lists this clone with a few counts. The V gene is TRBV29-1, the J gene TRBJ2-1; TRBD2 matches 9 bases. The V gene's germline CDR1 is SQVTM and CDR2 ANQGSEA. V lost 4 bases and J lost 2; bases outside the gene matches: 3. The CDR3 is made up of 14 amino acids. CDR3 protein: CSVAASGAYNEQFF. CDR3 DNA sequence: TGCAGCGTTGCAGCTAGCGGGGCCTACAATGAGCAGTTCTTC.

This chain joins TRBV4-1 and TRBJ2-1; maybe TRBD2 (6 bases). This CDR3 is 15 amino acids long. V was trimmed by 1 base and J by 2 bases, leaving 9 bases between them. The germline gives CDR1 MGHRA, CDR2 YSYEKL. CDR3 residues: CASSQGRDPYNEQFF. The CDR3 bases are TGCGCCAGCAGCCAAGGGCGGGATCCCTACAATGAGCAGTTCTTC.

The rearrangement joins TRBV13 to TRBJ1-2, with 7 bases that match TRBD1. The trim removed 7 bases at V and 5 bases at J, leaving 4 bases unmatched. CDR1 is PRHDT and CDR2 is FYEKMQ in the germline V gene (reference sequence). The length of the CDR3 is 12 residues. In DNA form, the CDR3 reads TGTGCCAGCACCCTGACAGGGTATGGCTACACCTTC. Translation gives CASTLTGYGYTF.

This chain connects TRBV7-2 to TRBJ2-1; D is unresolved. V lost 3 bases and J 2 bases, leaving 11 bases between the germline ends. Germline-derived CDR1 and CDR2 are SGHTA and FQGNSA. The CDR3 spans 15 residues. In DNA, the CDR3 is TGTGCCAGCAGCTTTAGAAGTTTCCCCTACAATGAGCAGTTCTTC. It specifies CASSFRSFPYNEQFF.

This clone has only a few counts. Distinct nucleotide sequences in the sample also encode this CDR3. This rearrangement joins TRBV7-2 to TRBJ1-5; D remains unclear. The ends were cut back, 1 base at V and 2 bases at J, with 9 bases in the middle. Per germline, CDR1 SGHTA and CDR2 FQGNSA. The CDR3 contains 15 residues. The CDR3 protein is CASSLGGIGNQPQHF. The CDR3 DNA reads as TGTGCCAGCAGCTTAGGAGGGATAGGCAATCAGCCCCAGCATTTT.

This clone was detected a few times. J is TRBJ2-1 and V is TRBV7-3; D unclear. CDR3 length: 14 amino acids. CDR1 and CDR2 (germline): SGHTA, FQGTGA. Deletions cut 5 bases from V and 3 bases from J, with 11 bases between. DNA of the CDR3: TGTGCCAGCAGCCCCCAGACAAACTACAATGAGCAGTTCTTC. This gives the protein CASSPQTNYNEQFF.

This clone was seen more than once but under ten times. The chain links TRBV10-3 to TRBJ1-2, with D tentatively TRBD1 (5 bases). Looked up from germline, CDR1 is ENHRY and CDR2 is SYGVKD. Trimming removed 4 bases from V and 5 bases from J, with 11 bases in between. This CDR3 has 13 amino acids. The CDR3 region is CAISVRGAYGYTF. CDR3 coding DNA: TGTGCCATCAGTGTCCGGGGCGCTTATGGCTACACCTTC.